The clone carrying this T cell receptor beta chain was seen a few times. Its cognate antigen is unknown. Amplification yielded TCR beta CDR3 regions, with RNA transcripts as the source. First-round RT-PCR targeting the TCR CDR3 was performed with the HTBI primer set. MiXCR, applied by TCRdb to the multiplex PCR reads, yields one record per CDR3 protein. There are under 550,000 distinct CDR3 sequences in the sample; approximately 14% occur only once, and 5.3% lies in the top ten. Trimming left V 2 bases short and J 5 bases short, with 13 bases between. The CDR3 has 15 amino acids. The study defined stable Graves' hyperthyroidism as no ophthalmopathy progression within 18 months. This record belongs to a study of T cells in Graves' hyperthyroidism and ophthalmopathy. General study findings and limits: Within blood appeared most thyroid clonotypes that had expanded above 0.001. A 13 V-J model separated ophthalmopathy from stable hyperthyroidism.

This chain uses TRBV12-3 or TRBV12-4 with TRBJ1-5; D may be TRBD1 (5 bases). This sequence originates from a woman younger than 30 with Graves' hyperthyroidism. The sequenced sample was blood. The chain's CDR3 is CASSLSGQGDQPQHF. The DNA for the CDR3 is TGTGCCAGCAGTTTAAGCGGGCAGGGTGATCAGCCCCAGCATTTT.